In this sample, the clone carrying this TCR beta chain turned up a few times. V was cut by 4 bases and J by 2 bases, with 15 bases left in between. This CDR3 region has 14 residues. In germline, CDR1 is GTSNPN, CDR2 SVGIG (reference sequence). This sample was included in a study of blood T cell repertoires in COVID-19. Study background: The study drew acute and convalescent COVID-19 samples from the United States, Italy and Spain. The analysed material was cDNA or gDNA that came from T cells, B-cell-depleted T cells, or PBMCs.

Original data processing: Scientists estimated how many nucleated cells there were by amplifying reference gene primers. Profiled with immunoSEQ multiplex PCR; TCRdb holds only in-frame clones, not every one. The V and J calls and clone size were taken over from that table, and D and trimming were inferred from the DNA. The sample holds roughly 500,000 clones, approximately 83% seen once. The chain joins TRBV30 to TRBJ2-7; D is perhaps TRBD1 (6 bases). Sequencing input: peripheral blood. This sequence was found in a human donor in a cohort sampled during active COVID-19. The CDR3 region has the DNA TGTGCCTGGACCCCAGGGGTTCTCCCCTACGAGCAGTACTTC. Protein product: CAWTPGVLPYEQYF. Looking up the rest from reference TRBV30 and TRBJ2-7 gives the full variable domain: SQTIHQWPATLVQPVGSPLSLECTVEGTSNPNLYWYRQAAGRGLQLLFYSVGIGQISSEVPQNLSASRPQDRQFILSSKKLLLSDSGFYLCAWTPGVLPYEQYFGPGTRLTVT.